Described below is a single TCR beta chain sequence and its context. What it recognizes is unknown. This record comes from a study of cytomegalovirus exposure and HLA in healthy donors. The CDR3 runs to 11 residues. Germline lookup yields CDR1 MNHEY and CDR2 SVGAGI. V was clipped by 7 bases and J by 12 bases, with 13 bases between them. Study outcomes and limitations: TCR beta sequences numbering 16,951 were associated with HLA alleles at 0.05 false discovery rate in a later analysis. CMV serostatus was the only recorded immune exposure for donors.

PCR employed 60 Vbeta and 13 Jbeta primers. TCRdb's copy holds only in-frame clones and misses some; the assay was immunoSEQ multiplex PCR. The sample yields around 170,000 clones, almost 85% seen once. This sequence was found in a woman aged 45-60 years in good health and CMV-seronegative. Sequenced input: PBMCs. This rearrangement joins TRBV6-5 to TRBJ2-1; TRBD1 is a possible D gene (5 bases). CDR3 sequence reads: CASTDSSTQFF. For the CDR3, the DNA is TGTGCCAGCACAGACAGCTCGACGCAGTTCTTC.